This is a list of T cell receptor beta chains from one sample in a study of beta chain features in type 1 diabetes. The table came from immunoSEQ multiplex PCR; TCRdb's copy has only in-frame clones and leaves some out. The profile shows approximately 120,000 clones, roughly 40% of them singletons. The sample comprised stem cell memory CD4+ T cells from blood. Every receptor here comes from a woman aged 18-29 years in good health. Each CDR3 is given with its conserved first and last residue. The D gene is left open where the match is weak. Only part of the rows carry a size: once, few, many, or a class if the clone is expanded.

V: TRBV7-9; size: few; J: TRBJ2-7; D: NA; DNA: TGTGCCAGCAGCTTTGGGGAGCGCGAGCAGTACTTC; CDR3: CASSFGEREQYF
V: TRBV29-1; size: few; J: TRBJ2-3; D: TRBD1; DNA: TGCAGCGTCACAGGGGGTCACAGCACAGATACGCAGTATTTT; CDR3: CSVTGGHSTDTQYF
V: TRBV28; size: NA; J: TRBJ2-2; D: NA; DNA: TGTGCCAGCAGACCCGCCAGGTACACCGGGGAGCTGTTTTTT; CDR3: CASRPARYTGELFF
V: TRBV29-1; size: few; J: TRBJ1-4; D: NA; DNA: TGCAGCGTTGTTCGGCAGGGTGGAGAAAAACTGTTTTTT; CDR3: CSVVRQGGEKLFF
V: TRBV5-1; size: NA; J: TRBJ2-1; D: NA; DNA: TGCGCCAGCAGCCTGCGGGTGTCTCGCTACAATGAGCAGTTCTTC; CDR3: CASSLRVSRYNEQFF
V: TRBV30; size: NA; J: TRBJ1-3; D: NA; DNA: TGTGCCTGGAGGACAGGAATGAACTCTGGAAACACCATATATTTT; CDR3: CAWRTGMNSGNTIYF
V: TRBV7-3; size: few; J: TRBJ2-5; D: TRBD1; DNA: TGTGCCAGCAGCTTAAGACAGGGTTACCAAGAGACCCAGTACTTC; CDR3: CASSLRQGYQETQYF
V: TRBV23-1; size: few; J: TRBJ1-1; D: NA; DNA: TGCGCCAGCAGTCTCGGCAGGGTGAACACTGAAGCTTTCTTT; CDR3: CASSLGRVNTEAFF
V: TRBV27; size: NA; J: TRBJ1-3; D: NA; DNA: TGTGCCAGCAGTGATCGTGTGACACCGGGAAACACCATATATTTT; CDR3: CASSDRVTPGNTIYF
V: TRBV28; size: few; J: TRBJ1-1; D: NA; DNA: TGTGCCAGCAGTTTGTCCGGGGAGGGTGAAGCTTTCTTT; CDR3: CASSLSGEGEAFF
V: TRBV7-2; size: few; J: TRBJ2-7; D: TRBD1; DNA: TGTGCCAGCACCCTAGGGGGCAGGGAACACGAGCAGTACTTC; CDR3: CASTLGGREHEQYF
V: TRBV29-1; size: NA; J: TRBJ2-3; D: TRBD1; DNA: TGCAGCGTCGGGACAGGGCCGGTACATACGCAGTATTTT; CDR3: CSVGTGPVHTQYF
V: TRBV18; size: NA; J: TRBJ1-5; D: TRBD1; DNA: TGTGCCAGCTCACCACTGGACAGGGCAGGACAGCCCCAGCATTTT; CDR3: CASSPLDRAGQPQHF
V: TRBV7-6; size: NA; J: TRBJ2-7; D: NA; DNA: TGTGCCAGCAGCTCCGGGACATCATTCTACGAGCAGTACTTC; CDR3: CASSSGTSFYEQYF
V: TRBV5-1; size: few; J: TRBJ2-2; D: TRBD1; DNA: TGCGCCAGCAGCGTGGACAGGGGGAGAAGAGCCGGGGAGCTGTTTTTT; CDR3: CASSVDRGRRAGELFF
V: TRBV7-9; size: NA; J: TRBJ2-1; D: TRBD2; DNA: TGTGCCAGCAGCGCGCGGGAGGGCGTGGGTTACAATGAGCAGTTCTTC; CDR3: CASSAREGVGYNEQFF
V: TRBV5-1; size: few; J: TRBJ2-7; D: NA; DNA: TGCGCCAGCAGCCCGGGGGCCTACGAGCAGTACTTC; CDR3: CASSPGAYEQYF
V: TRBV6-6; size: NA; J: TRBJ2-5; D: NA; DNA: TGTGCCAGCAGTTACTCACATGTTGGACAGAGGGCCCAGTACTTC; CDR3: CASSYSHVGQRAQYF
V: TRBV29-1; size: few; J: TRBJ1-1; D: TRBD1; DNA: TGCAGCGTTCACAGGGGCGGGTCTGAAGCTTTCTTT; CDR3: CSVHRGGSEAFF
V: TRBV7-2; size: NA; J: TRBJ1-1; D: NA; DNA: TGTGCCAGCAGCTTACGGAGGGGCCGTGAGGCTTTCTTT; CDR3: CASSLRRGREAFF
V: TRBV10-3; size: NA; J: TRBJ2-7; D: NA; DNA: TGTGCCAGCGGTTCCTACGAGCAGTACTTC; CDR3: CASGSYEQYF
V: TRBV5-1; size: few; J: TRBJ2-1; D: TRBD1; DNA: TGCGCCAGCAGCTGGCCGGACAGGAGCAATGAGCAGTTCTTC; CDR3: CASSWPDRSNEQFF
V: TRBV15; size: NA; J: TRBJ1-1; D: NA; DNA: TGTGCCACCAGCAGAGATGGGCAGGGTGTGAACACTGAAGCTTTCTTT; CDR3: CATSRDGQGVNTEAFF
V: TRBV29-1; size: NA; J: TRBJ1-5; D: NA; DNA: TGCAGCGTTGGCCAGGGGAACCAGCCCCAGCATTTT; CDR3: CSVGQGNQPQHF
V: TRBV4-2; size: few; J: TRBJ1-2; D: TRBD1; DNA: TGTGCCAGCAGCCAAGAGGGCAGGGGGCAGAACTATGGCTACACCTTC; CDR3: CASSQEGRGQNYGYTF
V: TRBV7-2; size: NA; J: TRBJ2-7; D: NA; DNA: TGTGCCAGCAGCTTGAGGACTAACTCCTACGAGCAGTACTTC; CDR3: CASSLRTNSYEQYF
V: TRBV9; size: few; J: TRBJ1-2; D: TRBD1; DNA: TGTGCCAGCAGCACCGGGACAGGGATTGGCTACACCTTC; CDR3: CASSTGTGIGYTF
V: TRBV11-3; size: few; J: TRBJ2-1; D: TRBD2; DNA: TGTGCCAGCAGCGGGAGGACTAGCGGAGGGGGGGATGAGCAGTTCTTC; CDR3: CASSGRTSGGGDEQFF
V: TRBV5-1; size: few; J: TRBJ1-1; D: NA; DNA: TGCGCCAGCAGCTTGGCAGGCAACACTGAAGCTTTCTTT; CDR3: CASSLAGNTEAFF
V: TRBV7-6; size: few; J: TRBJ2-3; D: TRBD1; DNA: TGTGCCAGCAGCTTAGTGGGGACAGGGTATGGAGATACGCAGTATTTT; CDR3: CASSLVGTGYGDTQYF
V: TRBV6-6; size: NA; J: TRBJ2-7; D: TRBD2; DNA: TGTGCCAGTAGGACTAGCGGGAATCCGTACGAGCAGTACTTC; CDR3: CASRTSGNPYEQYF
V: TRBV4-1; size: NA; J: TRBJ2-7; D: NA; DNA: TGCGCCAGCAGCCAAGACCTGTTAGCGGCGGGCGTCTACGAGCAGTACTTC; CDR3: CASSQDLLAAGVYEQYF
V: TRBV6-5; size: few; J: TRBJ2-3; D: NA; DNA: TGTGCCAGCAGTTACTCGCCTAGCGGCACAGATACGCAGTATTTT; CDR3: CASSYSPSGTDTQYF
V: TRBV5-1; size: few; J: TRBJ2-3; D: TRBD2; DNA: TGCGCCAGCAGCTTCCAAGGAGCGGGAGGGGCAGATACGCAGTATTTT; CDR3: CASSFQGAGGADTQYF
V: TRBV13; size: few; J: TRBJ2-1; D: TRBD2; DNA: TGTGCCAGCAATCTCAGGGGACTAGGTGTAGAGTTCTTC; CDR3: CASNLRGLGVEFF
V: TRBV5-1; size: NA; J: TRBJ2-2; D: NA; DNA: TGCGCCAGCAGCCGCTTGGGAGCCCTGGGGAGCGGCACCGGGGAGCTGTTTTTT; CDR3: CASSRLGALGSGTGELFF
V: TRBV11-2; size: NA; J: TRBJ1-1; D: NA; DNA: TGTGCCAGCAGCCCTAGCGGACAGAATATGAACACTGAAGCTTTCTTT; CDR3: CASSPSGQNMNTEAFF
V: TRBV11-2; size: NA; J: TRBJ2-1; D: NA; DNA: TGTGCCAGCAGCTACCCAACCCGGCGGCTATACAATGAGCAGTTCTTC; CDR3: CASSYPTRRLYNEQFF
V: TRBV9; size: NA; J: TRBJ2-7; D: NA; DNA: TGTGCCAGCAGCGTTGTCGGGAGTAACGAGCAGTACTTC; CDR3: CASSVVGSNEQYF
V: TRBV5-1; size: NA; J: TRBJ1-4; D: TRBD1; DNA: TGCGCCAGCAGCTTGCCAGGGGGTGAAAAACTGTTTTTT; CDR3: CASSLPGGEKLFF
V: TRBV4-1; size: NA; J: TRBJ2-7; D: NA; DNA: TGCGCCAGCAGCCCGCGGAACCCACCTCACGAGCAGTACTTC; CDR3: CASSPRNPPHEQYF
V: TRBV11-2; size: NA; J: TRBJ2-7; D: TRBD1; DNA: TGTGCCAGCAGCCCCCTGGGACAGGGGACCTACGAGCAGTACTTC; CDR3: CASSPLGQGTYEQYF